The 32 T cell receptor beta chains listed next were all sequenced from one sample in a study of T-cell reconstitution after alpha-beta-depleted transplantation in children. A TCRbeta library incorporating unique molecular identifiers was prepared. TCRdb passed the PCR reads through MiXCR, listing each CDR3 protein once. Of roughly 420,000 distinct CDR3 sequences in the sample, about a sixth were seen once. Material: PBMCs, mostly from graft donor cells, obtained 360 days after TCRalphabeta/CD19-depleted stem cell transplant. The receptors were sampled from a boy under two years old who had a stem cell transplant for Wiskott-Aldrich syndrome, so the T cells may come from the graft donor.

In this sample, this clonotype turned up a few times. The genes are TRBV7-8 and TRBJ2-1; TRBD1 or TRBD2 may be the D gene (6 bases each). The length of the CDR3 is 17 residues. Germline V gives CDR1 SGHVS, CDR2 FQNEAQ. V lost 6 bases and J lost 1, with 19 bases in between. Written as DNA, the CDR3 is TGTGCCAGCAGACCTAGGGGGGTTGGAAATTCCTACAATGAGCAGTTCTTC. Protein product: CASRPRGVGNSYNEQFF.

This chain connects TRBV6-1 to TRBJ2-2; maybe TRBD2 (6 bases). The CDR3 runs 17 residues. Trimming removed 6 bases at V and 1 base at J, with 18 bases between. Germline V gene sequence: CDR1 MNHNS, CDR2 SASEGT. The CDR3 coding sequence is TGTGCCAGCAGCCGCCGGAGGGCGCGGGGGAACACCGGGGAGCTGTTTTTT. It encodes CASSRRRARGNTGELFF.

This sequence joins TRBV12-3 or TRBV12-4 and TRBJ2-3; 9 nucleotides line up with TRBD1. This CDR3 is built from 16 residues. V shed 6 bases and J 1 base; nucleotides not matched to a gene: 8. The CDR3 here is CASSAKQGAGTDTQYF. In nucleotides, the CDR3 is TGTGCCAGCAGCGCGAAACAGGGGGCAGGCACAGATACGCAGTATTTT.

The CDR3 spells CASSLYSGSSRNEQFF. CDR3 bases: TGTGCCAGCAGCCTCTATAGCGGGAGTTCAAGGAATGAGCAGTTCTTC. The chain is built from TRBV7-6 and TRBJ2-1; 9 nucleotides line up with TRBD2. The CDR3 has 16 amino acids. Germline V gene sequence: CDR1 SGHVS, CDR2 FNYEAQ. The trim removed 5 bases at V and 7 bases at J, leaving 12 bases unmatched.

The rearrangement uses TRBV2 and TRBJ2-7; D not certain. This CDR3 is 14 amino acids long. The germline gives CDR1 SNHLY, CDR2 FYNNEI. V shed 10 bases and J shed 5 bases, with 21 bases lying between them. The CDR3 protein is CATKVALRTDEQYF. For the CDR3, the DNA is TGTGCCACTAAAGTGGCCCTTAGGACCGACGAGCAGTACTTC. Together with reference TRBV2 and TRBJ2-7, the CDR3 gives the full variable domain: EPEVTQTPSHQVTQMGQEVILRCVPISNHLYFYWYRQILGQKVEFLVSFYNNEISEKSEIFDDQFSVERPDGSNFTLKIRSTKLEDSAMYFCATKVALRTDEQYFGPGTRLTVT.

This clonotype was detected only a few times. The chain carries TRBV29-1 and TRBJ2-5; D possibly corresponds to TRBD2 (6 bases). The CDR3 has 15 amino acids. The ends were cut back, 3 bases at V and 6 bases at J, with 20 bases in the middle. Germline loops: CDR1 SQVTM, CDR2 ANQGSEA. The CDR3 loop reads CSVDTGVTSSQTQYF. CDR3 sequence (DNA): TGCAGCGTTGACACGGGGGTGACTAGTTCGCAGACCCAGTACTTC. Supplemented by reference TRBV29-1 and TRBJ2-5, the full variable domain reads SAVISQKPSRDICQRGTSLTIQCQVDSQVTMMFWYRQQPGQSLTLIATANQGSEATYESGFVIDKFPISRPNLTFSTLTVSNMSPEDSSIYLCSVDTGVTSSQTQYFGPGTRLLVL.

This chain links TRBV7-8 with TRBJ2-3, with TRBD2 matching over 10 bases. This CDR3 comprises 16 residues. Germline values: CDR1 SGHVS, CDR2 FQNEAQ. The V and J ends lost 2 bases and 4 bases, in that order; junction bases with no gene match: 6. DNA of the CDR3: TGTGCCAGCAGCTTATGGCTAGCGGGAGTGGCAGATACGCAGTATTTT. It yields the protein CASSLWLAGVADTQYF.

V gene TRBV20-1 combines with J gene TRBJ2-3; 7 bases align to TRBD1. The germline V gene has CDR1 DFQATT and CDR2 SNEGSKA (reference sequence). The CDR3 is made up of 14 amino acids. J gave up 5 bases and V 1 base, and 6 bases lay outside the gene matches. The CDR3 loop is CSARGVQGKDTQYF. In DNA form, the CDR3 reads TGCAGTGCTAGAGGAGTACAGGGGAAAGATACGCAGTATTTT.

The chain recombines TRBV2 with TRBJ2-7; D is perhaps TRBD1 (5 bases). V was cut by 7 bases and J by 5 bases, with 21 bases left in between. The CDR3 runs 15 residues. Germline CDR1 and CDR2: SNHLY and FYNNEI. CDR3 DNA sequence: TGTGCCAGCAATGCCGTTTGGCGCAGGGCGAACGAGCAGTACTTC. Its translation is CASNAVWRRANEQYF.

The chain uses TRBV12-3 or TRBV12-4 and TRBJ2-2; possible D gene TRBD2, 5 bases. V dropped 5 bases and J dropped 7 bases, with 17 bases sitting between them. The CDR3 is 15 amino acids. The CDR3 sequence is CASSRHFGRGGELFF. The CDR3 DNA reads as TGTGCCAGCAGTCGGCATTTCGGACGGGGCGGGGAGCTGTTTTTT.

The chain carries TRBV3-1 and TRBJ2-1; TRBD2 agrees at 8 bases. The CDR3 is 19 amino acids. In germline, CDR1 is LGHDT, CDR2 YNNKEL (reference sequence). Trimming took 4 bases from V and 4 from J; bases not matched to a gene: 18. Here the CDR3 reads CASSLRGGLDFLVYNEQFF. For the CDR3, the DNA is TGTGCCAGCAGCCTTCGGGGGGGCCTAGATTTCTTGGTATACAATGAGCAGTTCTTC.

Many counts were recorded for this clonotype. In DNA, the CDR3 is TGTGCCAGCAGTTTGCAGGACTACGAGCAGTACTTC. Protein: CASSLQDYEQYF. The chain has TRBV12-3 or TRBV12-4 and TRBJ2-7; D not certain. This CDR3 spans 12 amino acids. V was cut by 3 bases and J by 3 bases, with 6 bases left in between.

The chain employs TRBV15 and TRBJ2-5, with 13 bases lining up with TRBD2. CDR1 and CDR2 from the germline V gene are LNHNV and YYDKDF (reference sequence). V trimming: 1 base; J trimming: 5 bases; junction bases outside the gene matches: 10. The CDR3 loop spans 18 amino acids. The CDR3 DNA follows: TGTGCCACCAGCAGAGGTCCTGGACTAGCGGGAGACTGGGAGACCCAGTACTTC. Amino acid sequence: CATSRGPGLAGDWETQYF.

This rearrangement joins TRBV7-6 to TRBJ1-6; TRBD1 agrees at 8 bases. CDR1 and CDR2 (germline): SGHVS, FNYEAQ. Losses at the gene ends were 2 bases for V and 8 bases for J; bases not matched to a gene: 5. The CDR3 covers 15 residues. This CDR3 is CASSLIQGAYSPLHF. The CDR3 DNA reads TGTGCCAGCAGCTTAATTCAGGGGGCGTATTCACCCCTCCACTTT. Based on the CDR3 plus reference TRBV7-6 and TRBJ1-6, the full variable domain is GAGVSQSPRYKVTKRGQDVALRCDPISGHVSLYWYRQALGQGPEFLTYFNYEAQQDKSGLPNDRFSAERPEGSISTLTIQRTEQRDSAMYRCASSLIQGAYSPLHFGNGTRLTVT.

This clonotype has only a few counts. The V gene is TRBV11-2, the J gene TRBJ2-7; D not certain. V lost 3 bases, J lost 3 bases, and 9 bases lay in between. The germline CDR1 and CDR2 sequences are SGHAT and FQNNGV. There are 13 residues in the CDR3. CDR3 sequence reads: CASSFQSFYEQYF. DNA of the CDR3: TGTGCCAGCAGCTTTCAATCATTCTACGAGCAGTACTTC. Filled out from reference TRBV11-2 and TRBJ2-7, the complete variable domain reads EAGVAQSPRYKIIEKRQSVAFWCNPISGHATLYWYQQILGQGPKLLIQFQNNGVVDDSQLPKDRFSAERLKGVDSTLKIQPAKLEDSAVYLCASSFQSFYEQYFGPGTRLTVT.

This clonotype has a count of ten or more. V gene TRBV29-1 combines with J gene TRBJ2-1; TRBD2 might be the D (6 bases). The CDR3 spans 11 residues. CDR1 SQVTM and CDR2 ANQGSEA come from the germline V gene. V shed 7 bases and J shed 10 bases, with 14 bases lying between them. The CDR3 loop reads CSASGVGEQFF. CDR3 coding DNA: TGCAGCGCCTCGGGAGTGGGCGAGCAGTTCTTC.

This chain uses TRBV5-1 with TRBJ2-3; D is possibly TRBD2 (6 bases). With 1 base removed from V and 5 bases from J, the gap between germline ends came to 11 bases. CDR1 and CDR2 (germline): SGHRS, YFSETQ. The CDR3 length is 14 residues. In DNA, the CDR3 is TGCGCCAGCAGCTTGTCACGGGGGAAAGATACGCAGTATTTT. Translation: CASSLSRGKDTQYF.

The rearrangement joins TRBV5-1 to TRBJ2-7; D is ambiguous. This CDR3 has 17 amino acids. The germline V gene has CDR1 SGHRS and CDR2 YFSETQ. Trimming pared 0 bases from V and 3 bases from J, leaving 19 bases between. This CDR3 is CASSLGYQRIRFYEQYF. DNA for the CDR3: TGCGCCAGCAGCTTGGGGTATCAAAGAATACGGTTCTACGAGCAGTACTTC.

The rearrangement joins TRBV6-1 to TRBJ1-5; D is unresolved. Germline CDR1 MNHNS, CDR2 SASEGT. V was trimmed by 5 bases and J by 4 bases, leaving 12 bases between them. The CDR3 runs 14 residues. Written as DNA, the CDR3 is TGTGCCAGCAGTCCATTCCCGGGGAATCAGCCCCAGCATTTT. Amino acids: CASSPFPGNQPQHF.

This clonotype was observed a handful of times. The V and J genes are TRBV7-2 and TRBJ2-7; D remains unclear. The CDR3 has 14 amino acids. Between the trimmed V and J ends, which lost 3 bases and 3 bases, there was a span of 12 bases. Germline assignment: CDR1 SGHTA and CDR2 FQGNSA. The CDR3 DNA follows: TGTGCCAGCAGCTTGTTGTTAGGCCACTACGAGCAGTACTTC. Its protein product is CASSLLLGHYEQYF.

This clonotype showed up just a few times. The chain uses TRBV16 and TRBJ2-1; unclear D gene. The V end was cut by 4 bases, the J end by 10 bases, with 11 bases between. The CDR3 runs to 12 residues. Per germline, CDR1 KGHSY and CDR2 FQNENV. The CDR3 here is CASSLRPWEQFF. In nucleotides, the CDR3 is TGTGCCAGCAGCCTCAGACCCTGGGAGCAGTTCTTC.

This clonotype has a handful of counts. This sequence joins TRBV12-3 or TRBV12-4 and TRBJ1-5; 9 bases align to TRBD1. This CDR3 spans 15 amino acids. V dropped 5 bases and J dropped 3; count of bases not matched to a gene: 5. The CDR3 protein is CASSLRDRVNQPQHF. DNA of the CDR3: TGTGCCAGCAGTCTCCGGGACAGGGTCAATCAGCCCCAGCATTTT.

At least ten counts were recorded for this clonotype. J is TRBJ2-5 and V is TRBV29-1; no reliable D call. Per the germline V gene, CDR1 is SQVTM and CDR2 is ANQGSEA. CDR3 length: 12 residues. Trimming took off 6 bases at V and 4 bases at J, with 12 bases between the two ends. Here the CDR3 reads CSVEPGGETQYF. The DNA for the CDR3 is TGCAGCGTCGAACCAGGCGGAGAGACCCAGTACTTC.

V and J are TRBV7-9 and TRBJ2-7; no reliable D call. The length of the CDR3 is 11 residues. Germline V gene sequence: CDR1 SEHNR, CDR2 FQNEAQ (reference sequence). The V and J ends lost 7 bases and 4 bases respectively, with 8 bases between them. CDR3 DNA sequence: TGTGCCAGCACCAATACGTACGAGCAGTACTTC. Protein product: CASTNTYEQYF.

V gene TRBV6-1 combines with J gene TRBJ2-1; 11 bases are a match to TRBD1. V trimming: 6 bases; J trimming: 2 bases; junction bases outside the gene matches: 6. From germline, CDR1 is MNHNS and CDR2 SASEGT. CDR3 length: 16 amino acids. The CDR3 sequence is CASRSPGQGAYNEQFF. The CDR3 DNA is TGTGCCAGCAGATCTCCGGGACAGGGGGCCTACAATGAGCAGTTCTTC.

J is TRBJ2-2 and V is TRBV2, with 11 bases identical to TRBD1. Germline CDR1 SNHLY, CDR2 FYNNEI. This CDR3 spans 17 amino acids. V was pared by 3 bases and J by 3 bases, with 6 bases of the junction left unmatched. The CDR3, as DNA: TGTGCCAGCAGTGAGCGGACAGGGGGCAGCGACACCGGGGAGCTGTTTTTT. Translating it yields CASSERTGGSDTGELFF. Looking up the rest from reference TRBV2 and TRBJ2-2 gives the full variable domain: EPEVTQTPSHQVTQMGQEVILRCVPISNHLYFYWYRQILGQKVEFLVSFYNNEISEKSEIFDDQFSVERPDGSNFTLKIRSTKLEDSAMYFCASSERTGGSDTGELFFGEGSRLTVL.

V and J are TRBV24-1 and TRBJ2-3; 8 bases are a match to TRBD2. CDR3 length: 16 amino acids. Germline V gene lookup returns CDR1 KGHDR and CDR2 SFDVKD. With 3 bases clipped from V and 0 bases from J, the junction kept 4 bases outside the gene matches. CDR3 DNA sequence: TGTGCCACCAGTGATCGACTAGCGTCTAGCACAGATACGCAGTATTTT. Translating gives CATSDRLASSTDTQYF.

This clonotype was detected a few times. This chain links TRBV10-3 with TRBJ1-1, with D maybe TRBD1 (6 bases). Germline V lookup: CDR1 ENHRY, CDR2 SYGVKD. Trimming pared 6 bases from V and 7 bases from J, leaving 9 bases between. The length of the CDR3 is 11 residues. This CDR3 reads CAIRAGDEAFF. The CDR3 nucleotides read TGTGCCATCAGGGCAGGGGATGAAGCTTTCTTT.

Many counts were recorded for this clonotype. The CDR3 is CSAYRGGEQFF. CDR3 in DNA: TGCAGTGCTTACAGGGGAGGTGAGCAGTTCTTC. The rearrangement joins TRBV20-1 to TRBJ2-1; TRBD1 is a possible D gene (7 bases). The germline V gene has CDR1 DFQATT and CDR2 SNEGSKA (reference sequence). The ends were cut back, 5 bases at V and 9 bases at J, with 11 bases in the middle. This CDR3 is 11 amino acids long.

This chain joins TRBV6-2 or TRBV6-3 and TRBJ2-1; 12 bases match TRBD2. Looked up from germline, CDR1 is MNHEY and CDR2 is SVGEGT. After removal of 8 bases from V and 11 bases from J, the junction contained 10 bases not matched to a gene. CDR3 length: 14 amino acids. As DNA, the CDR3 is TGTGCCAGCCGACTAGCGGGAGTTGGGTATCAGCAGTTCTTC. This translates into CASRLAGVGYQQFF.

This clonotype was picked up a small number of times. As DNA, the CDR3 is TGCGCCAGCAGCTCCGGACTAGCGGGGGGACTCTCCTACGAGCAGTACTTC. Protein product: CASSSGLAGGLSYEQYF. The J gene is TRBJ2-7, the V gene TRBV5-1; 14 nucleotides agree with TRBD2. Germline CDR1 SGHRS, CDR2 YFSETQ. The CDR3 extends over 17 amino acids. J was trimmed by 0 bases and V by 3 bases; bases with no gene match: 5.

This clonotype was counted between two and nine times. The chain links TRBV10-3 to TRBJ2-7; 8 bases are shared with TRBD2. CDR3 length: 15 residues. V shed 0 bases and J 6 bases; nucleotides not matched to a gene: 7. CDR1 is ENHRY, CDR2 SYGVKD, per germline. CDR3 DNA sequence: TGTGCCATCAGTGAGTCCACGGGAGGGGGGACCGAGCAGTACTTC. It is translated as CAISESTGGGTEQYF.